A selection of T cell receptor beta chains follows, all from one sample in a study of CD8+CD57+ T cells in acquired aplastic anemia. Using its own MiXCR run on the reads, TCRdb lists one record per CDR3 protein. The profile shows some 240,000 distinct CDR3 sequences, roughly 35% of them singletons. Sequencing used sorted CD4+, CD8+, or CD8+CD57+ T cells (not recorded which) from PBMCs. These receptors originate from a human donor in good health, serving as a control. The CDR3 runs from the conserved cysteine through the conserved F or W. The D gene is left open where the match is weak. Clone sizes are given selectively: once, few, many, or a class where the clone is expanded.

TGTGCCAGCAGTGCACCTATTTCGACAGGGGTCTCCTACGAGCAGTACTTC,CASSAPISTGVSYEQYF,TRBJ2-7,TRBV25-1,-,TRBD1
TGTGCCAGCAGTTACGCGGGGGGTAGCACAGATACGCAGTATTTT,CASSYAGGSTDTQYF,TRBJ2-3,TRBV6-5,many,TRBD2
TGTGCCAGCAGCCCCTTTTACAATGAGCAGTTCTTC,CASSPFYNEQFF,TRBJ2-1,TRBV12-3/TRBV12-4,many,-
TGTGCCAGCAGCACAGGGGGCGGTGAAAAACTGTTTTTT,CASSTGGGEKLFF,TRBJ1-4,TRBV7-2,-,TRBD1
TGCGCCAGCAGCTTGGAGATACAGGGGAACTATGGCTACACCTTC,CASSLEIQGNYGYTF,TRBJ1-2,TRBV5-1,many,TRBD1
TGTGCCAGCAGTGAAAAATTTGGGGACAGGGGACGCTATGGCTACACCTTC,CASSEKFGDRGRYGYTF,TRBJ1-2,TRBV10-3,few,TRBD1
TGTGCCAGCAGCTTAGGGGGAATTCTCAAAGGCTACACCTTC,CASSLGGILKGYTF,TRBJ1-2,TRBV7-2,many,-
TGTGCCAGCAGCGTGGGGCAGGGCAACTATGGCTACACCTTC,CASSVGQGNYGYTF,TRBJ1-2,TRBV9,-,-
TGTGCCAGCAGCTTGGGATTCTACCAGTCTGGGGCCAACGTCCTGACTTTC,CASSLGFYQSGANVLTF,TRBJ2-6,TRBV5-4,-,-
TGTGCCAGCAGGGGACAGGGGATTGCCTACAATGAGCAGTTCTTC,CASRGQGIAYNEQFF,TRBJ2-1,TRBV9,few,TRBD1
TGTGCCAGCAGGGGTCCCGGGACCCGATGGGAGACCCAGTACTTC,CASRGPGTRWETQYF,TRBJ2-5,TRBV2,many,-